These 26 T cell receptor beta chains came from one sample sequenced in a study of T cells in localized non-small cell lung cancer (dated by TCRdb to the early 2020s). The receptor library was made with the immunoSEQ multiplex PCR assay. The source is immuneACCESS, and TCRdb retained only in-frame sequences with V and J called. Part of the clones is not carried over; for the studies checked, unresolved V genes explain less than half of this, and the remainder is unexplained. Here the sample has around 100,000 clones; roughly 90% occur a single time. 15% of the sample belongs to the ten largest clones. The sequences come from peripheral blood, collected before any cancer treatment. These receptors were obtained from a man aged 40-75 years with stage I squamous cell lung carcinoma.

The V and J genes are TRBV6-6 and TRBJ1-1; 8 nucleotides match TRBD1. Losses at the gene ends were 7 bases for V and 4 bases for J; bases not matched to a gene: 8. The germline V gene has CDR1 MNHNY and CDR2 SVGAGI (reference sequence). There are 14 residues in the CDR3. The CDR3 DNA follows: TGTGCCAGCACGACAGGGGAGCTTGTCACTGAAGCTTTCTTT. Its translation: CASTTGELVTEAFF.

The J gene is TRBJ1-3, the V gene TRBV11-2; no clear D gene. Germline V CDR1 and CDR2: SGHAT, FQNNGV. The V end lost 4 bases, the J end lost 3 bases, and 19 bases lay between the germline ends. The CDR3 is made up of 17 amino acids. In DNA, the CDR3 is TGTGCCAGCAGCTCCCTAGGAATGAGCTGGGGTGGAAACACCATATATTTT. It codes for CASSSLGMSWGGNTIYF.

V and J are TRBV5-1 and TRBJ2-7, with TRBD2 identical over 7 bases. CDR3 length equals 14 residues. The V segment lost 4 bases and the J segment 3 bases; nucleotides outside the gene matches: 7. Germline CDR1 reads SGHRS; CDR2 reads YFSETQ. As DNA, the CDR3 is TGCGCCAGCAGCGGGTCGGGGGGTTTCTACGAGCAGTACTTC. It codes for CASSGSGGFYEQYF.

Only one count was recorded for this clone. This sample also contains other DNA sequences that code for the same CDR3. The CDR3 DNA follows: TGTGCCAGCTCACCAACCGGTTCCTCTGGGGCCAACGTCCTGACTTTC. It specifies CASSPTGSSGANVLTF. This chain links TRBV18 with TRBJ2-6; D is ambiguous. The CDR3 is 16 residues long. Per germline, CDR1 KGHSH and CDR2 LQKENI. Trimming pared 2 bases from V and 0 bases from J, leaving 8 bases between. The entire variable domain, with the rest obtained from reference TRBV18 and TRBJ2-6, is as follows: NAGVMQNPRHLVRRRGQEARLRCSPMKGHSHVYWYRQLPEEGLKFMVYLQKENIIDESGMPKERFSAEFPKEGPSILRIQQVVRGDSAAYFCASSPTGSSGANVLTFGAGSRLTVL.

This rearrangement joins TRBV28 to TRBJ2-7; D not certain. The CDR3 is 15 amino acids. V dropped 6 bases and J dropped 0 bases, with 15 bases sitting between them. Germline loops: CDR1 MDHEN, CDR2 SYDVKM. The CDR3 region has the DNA TGTGCCAGCAGGGACGCCTCTATCAGCTCCTACGAGCAGTACTTC. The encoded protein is CASRDASISSYEQYF. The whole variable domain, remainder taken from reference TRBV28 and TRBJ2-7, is DVKVTQSSRYLVKRTGEKVFLECVQDMDHENMFWYRQDPGLGLRLIYFSYDVKMKEKGDIPEGYSVSREKKERFSLILESASTNQTSMYLCASRDASISSYEQYFGPGTRLTVT.

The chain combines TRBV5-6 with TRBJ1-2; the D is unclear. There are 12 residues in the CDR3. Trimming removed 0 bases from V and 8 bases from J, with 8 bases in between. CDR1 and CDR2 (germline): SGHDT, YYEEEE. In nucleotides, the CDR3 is TGTGCCAGCAGCTTGGGTCGGGGAGGCTACACCTTC. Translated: CASSLGRGGYTF. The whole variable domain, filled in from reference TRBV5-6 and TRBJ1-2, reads DAGVTQSPTHLIKTRGQQVTLRCSPKSGHDTVSWYQQALGQGPQFIFQYYEEEERQRGNFPDRFSGHQFPNYSSELNVNALLLGDSALYLCASSLGRGGYTFGSGTRLTVV.

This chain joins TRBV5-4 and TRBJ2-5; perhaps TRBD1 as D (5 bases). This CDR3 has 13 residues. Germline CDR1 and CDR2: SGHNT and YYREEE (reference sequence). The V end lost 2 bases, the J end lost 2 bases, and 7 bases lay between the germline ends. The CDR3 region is CASSFDRQETQYF. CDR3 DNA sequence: TGTGCCAGCAGCTTCGACAGACAAGAGACCCAGTACTTC.

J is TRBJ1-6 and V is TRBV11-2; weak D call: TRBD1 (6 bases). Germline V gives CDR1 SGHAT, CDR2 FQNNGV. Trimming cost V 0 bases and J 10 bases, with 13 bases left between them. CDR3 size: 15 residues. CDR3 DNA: TGTGCCAGCAGCTTAGACGGCAGGGGTTTGTCACCCCTCCACTTT. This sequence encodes CASSLDGRGLSPLHF.

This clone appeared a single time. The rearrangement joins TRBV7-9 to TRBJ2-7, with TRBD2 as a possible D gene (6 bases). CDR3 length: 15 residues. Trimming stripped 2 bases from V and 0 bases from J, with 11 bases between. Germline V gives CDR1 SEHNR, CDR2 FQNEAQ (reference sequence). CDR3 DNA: TGTGCCAGCAGCTTAATGGAGGGAGTCTCCTACGAGCAGTACTTC. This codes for CASSLMEGVSYEQYF.

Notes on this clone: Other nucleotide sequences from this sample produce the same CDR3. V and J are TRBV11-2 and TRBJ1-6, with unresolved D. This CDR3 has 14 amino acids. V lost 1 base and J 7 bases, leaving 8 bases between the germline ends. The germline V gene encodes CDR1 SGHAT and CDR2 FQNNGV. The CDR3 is CASSLVLGNSPLHF. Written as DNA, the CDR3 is TGTGCCAGCAGCTTAGTCCTGGGGAATTCACCCCTCCACTTT.

As DNA, the CDR3 is TGTGCCAGCAGCTTCGGATTCGACAGGGGGGTACCTGAAGCTTTCTTT. Its translation is CASSFGFDRGVPEAFF. The chain recombines TRBV5-8 with TRBJ1-1; 9 bases are a match to TRBD1. V lost 2 bases, J lost 6 bases, and 11 bases stayed unmatched. Germline V lookup: CDR1 SGHTS, CDR2 YDEGEE. The CDR3 consists of 16 residues. The full variable domain, with the rest looked up from reference TRBV5-8 and TRBJ1-1, is EAGVTQSPTHLIKTRGQQATLRCSPISGHTSVYWYQQALGLGLQFLLWYDEGEERNRGNFPPRFSGRQFPNYSSELNVNALELEDSALYLCASSFGFDRGVPEAFFGQGTRLTVV.

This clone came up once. CDR3 loop: CASSVGTSGGTLGFYNEQFF. The CDR3 bases are TGTGCCAGCAGCGTAGGTACTAGCGGGGGAACTTTGGGTTTCTACAATGAGCAGTTCTTC. The J gene is TRBJ2-1, the V gene TRBV9, with 11 positions matching TRBD2. CDR1 is SGDLS, CDR2 YYNGEE, per germline. Trimming at V came to 0 bases and at J to 3 bases, leaving 14 bases not matched to a gene. The CDR3 loop spans 20 amino acids.

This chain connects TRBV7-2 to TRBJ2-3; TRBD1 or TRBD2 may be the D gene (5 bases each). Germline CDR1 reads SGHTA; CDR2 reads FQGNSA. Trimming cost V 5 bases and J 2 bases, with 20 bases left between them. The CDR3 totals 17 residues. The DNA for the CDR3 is TGTGCCAGCAGCCCCCTCTGGGGGATACTGAACACAGATACGCAGTATTTT. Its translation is CASSPLWGILNTDTQYF.

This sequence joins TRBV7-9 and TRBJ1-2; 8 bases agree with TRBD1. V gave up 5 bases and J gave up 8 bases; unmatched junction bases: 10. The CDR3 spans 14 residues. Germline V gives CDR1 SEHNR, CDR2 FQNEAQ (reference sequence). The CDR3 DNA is TGTGCCAGCAGCGCACAGGGGGGGTTGAGCGGCTACACCTTC. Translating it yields CASSAQGGLSGYTF.

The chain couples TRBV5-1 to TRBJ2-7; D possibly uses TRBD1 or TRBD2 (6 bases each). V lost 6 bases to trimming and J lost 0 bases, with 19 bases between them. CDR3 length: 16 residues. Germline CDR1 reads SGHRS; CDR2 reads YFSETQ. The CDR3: CASTPGGGLSSYEQYF. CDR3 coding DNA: TGCGCCAGCACCCCCGGAGGGGGGCTGAGCTCCTACGAGCAGTACTTC.

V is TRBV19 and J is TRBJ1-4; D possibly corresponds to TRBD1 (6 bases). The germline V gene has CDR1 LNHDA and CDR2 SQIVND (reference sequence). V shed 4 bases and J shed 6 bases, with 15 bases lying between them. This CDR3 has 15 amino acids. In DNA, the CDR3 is TGTGCCAGTAGTACTGAACAGGGCGGCGATGAAAAACTGTTTTTT. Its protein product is CASSTEQGGDEKLFF.

CDR3 bases: TGTGCCATCAGTGACCCGACAGGGGGATCTAATGAAAAACTGTTTTTT. Protein sequence: CAISDPTGGSNEKLFF. The J gene is TRBJ1-4, the V gene TRBV10-3; 9 nucleotides line up with TRBD1. This CDR3 has 16 amino acids. V was pared by 3 bases and J by 3 bases, with 5 bases of the junction left unmatched. Germline V gene lookup returns CDR1 ENHRY and CDR2 SYGVKD.

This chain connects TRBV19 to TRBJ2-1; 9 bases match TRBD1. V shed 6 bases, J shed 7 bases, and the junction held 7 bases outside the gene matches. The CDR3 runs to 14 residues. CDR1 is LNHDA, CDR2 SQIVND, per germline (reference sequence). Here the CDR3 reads CASSDRGMGNEQFF. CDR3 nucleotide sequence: TGTGCCAGTAGCGACAGGGGGATGGGGAATGAGCAGTTCTTC.

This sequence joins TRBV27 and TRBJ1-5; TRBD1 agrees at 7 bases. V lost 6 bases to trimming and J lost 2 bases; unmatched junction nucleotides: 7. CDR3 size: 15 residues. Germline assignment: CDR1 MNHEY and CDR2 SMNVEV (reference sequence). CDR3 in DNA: TGTGCCAGCAGCCGACAGGGATCCGGCAATCAGCCCCAGCATTTT. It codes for CASSRQGSGNQPQHF.

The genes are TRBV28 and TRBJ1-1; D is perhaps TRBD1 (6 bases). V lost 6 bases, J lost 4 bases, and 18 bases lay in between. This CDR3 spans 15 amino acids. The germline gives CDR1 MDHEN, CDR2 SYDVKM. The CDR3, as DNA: TGTGCCAGCAGGGTCCTACAGGGCGGTGGCACTGAAGCTTTCTTT. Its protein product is CASRVLQGGGTEAFF.

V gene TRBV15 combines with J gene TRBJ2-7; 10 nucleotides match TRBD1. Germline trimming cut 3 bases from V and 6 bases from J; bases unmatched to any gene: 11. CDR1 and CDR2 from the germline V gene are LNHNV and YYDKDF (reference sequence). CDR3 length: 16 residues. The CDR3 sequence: CATSRTKDRGSGEQYF. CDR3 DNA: TGTGCCACCAGCAGGACAAAGGACAGGGGGTCAGGCGAGCAGTACTTC.

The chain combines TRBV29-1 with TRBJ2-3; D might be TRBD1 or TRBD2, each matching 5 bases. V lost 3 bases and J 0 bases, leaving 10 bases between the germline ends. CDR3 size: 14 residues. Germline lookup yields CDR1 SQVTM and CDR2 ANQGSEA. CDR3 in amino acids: CSVEGETSTDTQYF. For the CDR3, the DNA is TGCAGCGTTGAGGGGGAAACTAGCACAGATACGCAGTATTTT.

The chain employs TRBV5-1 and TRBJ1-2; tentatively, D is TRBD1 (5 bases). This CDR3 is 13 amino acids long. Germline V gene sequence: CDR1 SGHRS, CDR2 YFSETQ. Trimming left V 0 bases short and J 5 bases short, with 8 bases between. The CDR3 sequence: CASSLEGVYGYTF. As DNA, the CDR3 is TGCGCCAGCAGCTTGGAAGGGGTGTATGGCTACACCTTC.

The CDR3 spells CASSLYQLTGVDTEAFF. DNA of the CDR3: TGCGCCAGCAGCTTGTATCAGTTAACAGGGGTGGACACTGAAGCTTTCTTT. The rearrangement links TRBV5-1 to TRBJ1-1; 7 positions match TRBD1. Germline V lookup: CDR1 SGHRS, CDR2 YFSETQ. V lost 1 base and J lost 3; bases outside the gene matches: 12. The length of the CDR3 is 17 residues.

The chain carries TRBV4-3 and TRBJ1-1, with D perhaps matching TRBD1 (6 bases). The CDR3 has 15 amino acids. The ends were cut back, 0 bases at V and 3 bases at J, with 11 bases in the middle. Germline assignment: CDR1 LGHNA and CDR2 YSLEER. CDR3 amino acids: CASSQDAGEDTEAFF. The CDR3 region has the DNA TGCGCCAGCAGCCAAGATGCAGGGGAAGACACTGAAGCTTTCTTT.

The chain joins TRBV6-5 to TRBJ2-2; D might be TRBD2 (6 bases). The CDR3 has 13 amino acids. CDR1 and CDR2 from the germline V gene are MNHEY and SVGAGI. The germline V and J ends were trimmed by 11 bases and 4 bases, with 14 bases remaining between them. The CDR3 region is CAAVKAGTGELFF. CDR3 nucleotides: TGTGCCGCGGTAAAAGCGGGCACCGGGGAGCTGTTTTTT.